The present T cell receptor (beta chain) was sequenced within a study of radiotherapy plus CTLA-4 blockade in lung cancer (dated 2018 in TCRdb). About the study as a whole: Objective responses were observed in 15% to 20% of enrolled patients, and disease control was achieved in around 30%.

Focal radiation therapy combined with CTLA-4 blockade (ipilimumab) was tested in patients with chemo-refractory metastatic non-small-cell lung cancer. Paper-wide results and their limitations: After treatment with radiotherapy and ipilimumab, TCR clones that came from tumors expanded in the peripheral blood. Increased serum interferon-beta after radiation, together with early dynamic changes in blood T cell clones, were reported to be the strongest predictors of response.

Worth noting for this clone: What this receptor recognizes is not known. There are no base qualities to consult, and no much larger clone falls within one base.

Library preparation employed the immunoSEQ multiplex PCR assay. TCRdb mirrors the immuneACCESS table, restricted to in-frame sequences. Some clones are absent from its copies; in checked studies, under half trace to an unresolved V gene, and the reason for the others is unknown. This sample gives about 54,000 clones in total; roughly 84% of them show up just once. The leading ten clones occupy 3.2% of the sample. The CDR3 starts with the cysteine, ends with the phenylalanine, and has 15 residues. The only DNA kept is the CDR3, 45 bases in frame from the first base. After removal of 5 bases from V and 2 bases from J, the junction retains 4 bases not matched to a gene. Based on the germline V gene, the CDR1 and CDR2 sequences are MDHEN and SYDVKM.

The origin of this receptor is a human donor with non-small cell lung cancer who had a partial response to radiotherapy plus ipilimumab. Material: peripheral blood, obtained from a patient treated with radiotherapy plus ipilimumab. The receptor chain draws on TRBV28 and TRBJ1-5, and 9 junction bases match TRBD1. The CDR3 sequence is CASSPQGAGNQPQHF. The nucleotide sequence is given as TGTGCCAGCAGTCCACAGGGGGCCGGCAATCAGCCCCAGCATTTT.